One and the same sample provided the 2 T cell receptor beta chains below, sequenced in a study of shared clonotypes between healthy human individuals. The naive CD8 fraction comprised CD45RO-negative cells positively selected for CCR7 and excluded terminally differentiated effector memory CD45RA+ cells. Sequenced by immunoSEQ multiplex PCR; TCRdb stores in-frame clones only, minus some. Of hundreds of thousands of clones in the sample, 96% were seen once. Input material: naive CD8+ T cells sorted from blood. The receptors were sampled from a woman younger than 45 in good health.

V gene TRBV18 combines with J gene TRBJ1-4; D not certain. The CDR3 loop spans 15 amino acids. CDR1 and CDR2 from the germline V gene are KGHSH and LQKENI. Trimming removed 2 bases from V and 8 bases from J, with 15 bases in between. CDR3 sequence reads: CASSPGVGMNEKLFF. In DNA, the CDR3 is TGTGCCAGCTCACCAGGTGTGGGGATGAACGAAAAACTGTTTTTT. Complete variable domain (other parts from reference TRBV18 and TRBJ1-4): NAGVMQNPRHLVRRRGQEARLRCSPMKGHSHVYWYRQLPEEGLKFMVYLQKENIIDESGMPKERFSAEFPKEGPSILRIQQVVRGDSAAYFCASSPGVGMNEKLFFGSGTQLSVL.

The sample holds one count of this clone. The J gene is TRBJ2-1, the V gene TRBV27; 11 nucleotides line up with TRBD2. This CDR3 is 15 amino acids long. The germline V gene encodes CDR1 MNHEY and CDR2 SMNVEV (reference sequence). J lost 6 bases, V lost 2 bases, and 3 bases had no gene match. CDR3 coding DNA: TGTGCCAGCAGTTTAGGGACTAGCGGAGGCAATGAGCAGTTCTTC. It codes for CASSLGTSGGNEQFF.